The 30 T cell receptor beta chains in this list originate from one sample, sequenced in a study of cytomegalovirus exposure and HLA in healthy donors. Some clones are missing from TCRdb's copy, which holds only in-frame ones; the method was immunoSEQ multiplex PCR. The data contain 65,000 or so clones, 85% to 95% of them seen just once; the ten biggest clones take up approximately 4.5%. The sample was PBMCs. Receptors were obtained from a man younger than 30 in good health and CMV-seropositive.

V gene TRBV6-1 combines with J gene TRBJ1-1; TRBD1 is a possible D gene (6 bases). V lost 0 bases, J lost 2 bases, and 16 bases lay in between. The CDR3 runs to 17 residues. Germline V gene data show CDR1 as MNHNS and CDR2 as SASEGT. The CDR3 region is CASSEAGTLVLNTEAFF. CDR3 bases: TGTGCCAGCAGTGAAGCTGGGACACTCGTCCTCAACACTGAAGCTTTCTTT.

V gene TRBV14 combines with J gene TRBJ1-1; the match to TRBD1 covers 7 bases. This CDR3 has 17 residues. V lost 2 bases and J lost 4; bases outside the gene matches: 13. The germline gives CDR1 SGHDN, CDR2 FVKESK. The CDR3 DNA is TGTGCCAGCAGCCAATACCCCGGGACAGACATTGTCACTGAAGCTTTCTTT. Translation: CASSQYPGTDIVTEAFF.

The CDR3 DNA reads as TGTGCCAGTAGTGAAAGACCGACAGGGAGGATGTACGAGCAGTACTTC. Translating gives CASSERPTGRMYEQYF. The chain combines TRBV19 with TRBJ2-7, with a weak D call TRBD1 (7 bases). The CDR3 length is 16 residues. From germline, CDR1 is LNHDA and CDR2 SQIVND (reference sequence). V was clipped by 5 bases and J by 4 bases, with 21 bases between them.

This clone appeared once. The chain is built from TRBV7-2 and TRBJ2-1; perhaps TRBD1 as D (5 bases). The V gene's germline CDR1 is SGHTA and CDR2 FQGNSA. V was shortened by 3 bases and J by 9 bases, with 6 bases between the two germline ends. CDR3 length: 11 amino acids. This chain's CDR3 is CASSFTGEQFF. The CDR3 DNA follows: TGTGCCAGCAGCTTTACAGGTGAGCAGTTCTTC.

The chain joins TRBV10-3 to TRBJ1-1, with D unclear. V lost 1 base to trimming and J lost 3 bases, with 6 bases between them. CDR1 and CDR2 from the germline V gene are ENHRY and SYGVKD. The CDR3 sequence is 13 residues long. This CDR3 is CAISELAYTEAFF. Here the CDR3 DNA reads TGTGCCATCAGTGAGTTGGCTTACACTGAAGCTTTCTTT.

The gene calls are TRBV30 and TRBJ2-7; 8 bases align to TRBD1. This CDR3 region has 13 residues. Germline V gene data show CDR1 as GTSNPN and CDR2 as SVGIG (reference sequence). V lost 4 bases and J lost 5; bases outside the gene matches: 7. The CDR3 coding sequence is TGTGCCTGGAAGGTGGACAGGGTTGACGAGCAGTACTTC. Translated, it gives CAWKVDRVDEQYF.

V gene TRBV7-9 combines with J gene TRBJ1-1; D is unclear. This CDR3 has 14 residues. CDR1 is SEHNR, CDR2 FQNEAQ, per germline (reference sequence). V was pared by 1 base and J by 1 base, with 7 bases between. CDR3 in amino acids: CASSLDYGNTEAFF. The DNA of the CDR3 is TGTGCCAGCAGCTTAGATTACGGGAACACTGAAGCTTTCTTT.

The rearrangement links TRBV7-3 to TRBJ2-2; the D is unclear. Deletions cut 1 base from V and 4 bases from J, with 10 bases between. This CDR3 comprises 15 residues. Looked up from germline, CDR1 is SGHTA and CDR2 is FQGTGA. For the CDR3, the DNA is TGTGCCAGCAGCTTAAACCTTCCGGGCACCGGGGAGCTGTTTTTT. Its translation: CASSLNLPGTGELFF.

The rearrangement links TRBV11-3 to TRBJ2-5; D is possibly TRBD2 (5 bases). Germline loops: CDR1 SGHNT, CDR2 YENEEA. V was clipped by 6 bases and J by 0 bases, with 8 bases between them. CDR3 length equals 13 residues. The CDR3 coding sequence is TGTGCCAGCAGGACTACGAACCAAGAGACCCAGTACTTC. This codes for CASRTTNQETQYF.

The CDR3 nucleotides are TGTGCCAGCATGGGCCCAGCCGGGGACACTGAAGCTTTCTTT. Its protein product is CASMGPAGDTEAFF. V and J are TRBV13 and TRBJ1-1; D not resolved. V was clipped by 7 bases and J by 3 bases, with 15 bases between them. Looked up from germline, CDR1 is PRHDT and CDR2 is FYEKMQ (reference sequence). CDR3 length: 14 amino acids. The complete variable domain, with remaining parts taken from reference TRBV13 and TRBJ1-1, reads AAGVIQSPRHLIKEKRETATLKCYPIPRHDTVYWYQQGPGQDPQFLISFYEKMQSDKGSIPDRFSAQQFSDYHSELNMSSLELGDSALYFCASMGPAGDTEAFFGQGTRLTVV.

The J gene is TRBJ2-7, the V gene TRBV19; 14 bases fit TRBD2. With 7 bases clipped from V and 2 bases from J, the junction kept 1 base outside the gene matches. Per germline, CDR1 LNHDA and CDR2 SQIVND (reference sequence). CDR3 length: 14 amino acids. The CDR3 coding sequence is TGTGCCAGTAAGACTAGCGGGGGGGCCTACGAGCAGTACTTC. The encoded protein is CASKTSGGAYEQYF.

The sample holds a few counts of this clone. The CDR3 sequence: CASRKGQAVHIQYF. The CDR3 coding sequence is TGTGCCAGCAGAAAGGGACAGGCCGTGCACATTCAGTACTTC. The chain joins TRBV6-1 to TRBJ2-4; TRBD1 matches 8 bases. This CDR3 comprises 14 residues. Germline V gives CDR1 MNHNS, CDR2 SASEGT. The V gene end was trimmed by 6 bases and the J gene end by 8 bases; junction bases not matched to a gene: 9.

The chain links TRBV27 to TRBJ2-7, with D possibly being TRBD2 (6 bases). The CDR3 is 16 residues long. Germline CDR1 and CDR2: MNHEY and SMNVEV (reference sequence). Trimming removed 1 base at V and 3 bases at J, with 16 bases between. CDR3 amino acids: CASSLLPGASIYEQYF. The CDR3 DNA is TGTGCCAGCAGTTTATTACCGGGAGCCTCTATCTACGAGCAGTACTTC.

The chain couples TRBV2 to TRBJ1-1, with unresolved D. The length of the CDR3 is 13 residues. The V end lost 2 bases, the J end lost 5 bases, and 9 bases lay between the germline ends. Germline assignment: CDR1 SNHLY and CDR2 FYNNEI. Written as DNA, the CDR3 is TGTGCCAGCAGTGAATGGCGGGGAACTGAAGCTTTCTTT. This encodes CASSEWRGTEAFF.

This chain links TRBV18 with TRBJ1-1, with a weak D call TRBD1 (6 bases). Germline lookup yields CDR1 KGHSH and CDR2 LQKENI. Trimming shortened V by 1 base and J by 5 bases, and 14 bases separated the two germline ends. The CDR3 totals 15 residues. The CDR3, as DNA: TGTGCCAGCTCACCACGGCTTGGGGGCCATACTGAAGCTTTCTTT. It specifies CASSPRLGGHTEAFF.

This chain links TRBV2 with TRBJ2-7; 9 bases line up with TRBD1. Trimming removed 6 bases from V and 2 bases from J; junction bases left unmatched: 5. The CDR3 runs 14 residues. CDR1 and CDR2 from the germline V gene are SNHLY and FYNNEI. CDR3 coding DNA: TGTGCCAGCAGGGGGACAGGGATGGCCTACGAGCAGTACTTC. This sequence encodes CASRGTGMAYEQYF.

The J gene is TRBJ2-3, the V gene TRBV10-1; TRBD1 might be the D (6 bases). Germline V gives CDR1 WNHNN, CDR2 SYGVQD (reference sequence). The germline V and J ends were trimmed by 2 bases and 4 bases, with 16 bases remaining between them. This CDR3 comprises 16 residues. CDR3 nucleotides: TGCGCCAGCAGTGAGACGGGACATGGGACCGCAGATACGCAGTATTTT. Amino acids: CASSETGHGTADTQYF.

V usage is TRBV4-1 and J usage is TRBJ2-7; TRBD1 agrees at 9 bases. The CDR3 sequence is 19 residues long. Germline CDR1 is MGHRA and CDR2 is YSYEKL. V lost 1 base and J lost 2; bases outside the gene matches: 15. Here the CDR3 reads CASSQVGGRDREAPYEQYF. CDR3 sequence (DNA): TGCGCCAGCAGCCAAGTAGGGGGAAGGGACAGGGAGGCCCCCTACGAGCAGTACTTC.

The chain recombines TRBV28 with TRBJ2-5; 7 bases are shared with TRBD1. Germline V lookup: CDR1 MDHEN, CDR2 SYDVKM. J lost 6 bases, V lost 5 bases, and 12 bases had no gene match. The CDR3 is made up of 15 amino acids. CDR3 sequence: CASSVLTGLKKTQYF. CDR3 nucleotide sequence: TGTGCCAGCAGTGTCTTGACAGGGTTAAAGAAGACCCAGTACTTC.

The CDR3 loop reads CASSQGDPGAVGYEQYF. DNA for the CDR3: TGTGCCAGCAGCCAAGGCGATCCAGGGGCTGTCGGCTACGAGCAGTACTTC. This chain joins TRBV14 and TRBJ2-7; D might be TRBD1 (6 bases). The CDR3 length is 17 residues. Trimming pared 1 base from V and 3 bases from J, leaving 19 bases between. The germline V gene has CDR1 SGHDN and CDR2 FVKESK.

The chain carries TRBV21-1 and TRBJ2-5; TRBD2, the table's D call, lacks a check against the DNA. TRBV21-1 is marked as a pseudogene. The CDR3 is made up of 14 amino acids. Here the CDR3 DNA reads TGTGCCTCTCTTCACAATGAGGGTGGGGAGACCCAGTACTTC. Its protein product is CASLHNEGGETQYF.

V usage is TRBV6-1 and J usage is TRBJ1-1, with TRBD1 matching over 7 bases. The V gene's germline CDR1 is MNHNS and CDR2 SASEGT. The CDR3 contains 14 residues. The V segment lost 2 bases and the J segment 2 bases; nucleotides outside the gene matches: 2. The CDR3 coding sequence is TGTGCCAGCAGTGAATGGGACAGTAACACTGAAGCTTTCTTT. This translates into CASSEWDSNTEAFF.

In this sample, this clone turned up once. This chain joins TRBV9 and TRBJ2-7; TRBD1 aligns across 12 bases. V shed 0 bases, J shed 5 bases, and the junction held 3 bases outside the gene matches. Germline lookup yields CDR1 SGDLS and CDR2 YYNGEE. The CDR3 is 15 residues long. The CDR3 DNA sequence: TGTGCCAGCAGCGTAGAGGGACAGGGGGCTCACGAGCAGTACTTC. This sequence encodes CASSVEGQGAHEQYF.

This clone was counted once. This chain's CDR3 is CASREQGANYGYTF. The CDR3 nucleotides are TGTGCCAGCAGAGAGCAGGGTGCCAACTATGGCTACACCTTC. This chain joins TRBV5-6 and TRBJ1-2, with a tentative D call TRBD1 (5 bases). Trimming cost V 5 bases and J 2 bases, with 13 bases left between them. This CDR3 has 14 amino acids. The germline CDR1 and CDR2 sequences are SGHDT and YYEEEE.

The rearrangement uses TRBV30 and TRBJ1-2; D may be TRBD1 (6 bases). Germline values: CDR1 GTSNPN, CDR2 SVGIG (reference sequence). Trimming removed 4 bases from V and 4 bases from J, with 16 bases in between. This CDR3 is 14 amino acids long. CDR3: CAWTLPDRRYGYTF. In nucleotides, the CDR3 is TGTGCCTGGACCCTCCCCGACAGGCGCTATGGCTACACCTTC.

The rearrangement uses TRBV27 and TRBJ1-2, with TRBD1 matching 7 bases. The germline gives CDR1 MNHEY, CDR2 SMNVEV (reference sequence). V gave up 2 bases and J gave up 4 bases; unmatched junction bases: 22. This CDR3 spans 20 amino acids. DNA for the CDR3: TGTGCCAGCAGTTTAATCGGGACAGATGAGCGAGCGGCCCCATTCTATGGCTACACCTTC. Translated, it gives CASSLIGTDERAAPFYGYTF.

J is TRBJ2-2 and V is TRBV6-5, with 11 positions matching TRBD2. This CDR3 has 16 residues. Germline CDR1 reads MNHEY; CDR2 reads SVGAGI. The trim removed 2 bases at V and 7 bases at J, leaving 6 bases unmatched. The CDR3 region has the DNA TGTGCCAGCAGTTACACGGGACTAGCGGTCGGCGGGGAGCTGTTTTTT. It is translated as CASSYTGLAVGGELFF.

This clone was observed once. This chain uses TRBV4-3 with TRBJ2-7; D is uncertain. The V end lost 5 bases, the J end lost 1 base, and 15 bases lay between the germline ends. The germline V gene encodes CDR1 LGHNA and CDR2 YSLEER. The CDR3 covers 15 residues. The CDR3 DNA reads TGCGCCAGCAGCTATCAGGCTCTCCTATCCTACGAGCAGTACTTC. Protein: CASSYQALLSYEQYF.

The chain uses TRBV2 and TRBJ1-1, with 9 bases fitting TRBD1. This CDR3 is 14 amino acids long. J gave up 4 bases and V 6 bases, and 6 bases lay outside the gene matches. CDR1 SNHLY and CDR2 FYNNEI come from the germline V gene. In DNA, the CDR3 is TGTGCCAGCAGACCGGGACAGGGAACCACTGAAGCTTTCTTT. Its protein is CASRPGQGTTEAFF. Based on the CDR3 plus reference TRBV2 and TRBJ1-1, the full variable domain is EPEVTQTPSHQVTQMGQEVILRCVPISNHLYFYWYRQILGQKVEFLVSFYNNEISEKSEIFDDQFSVERPDGSNFTLKIRSTKLEDSAMYFCASRPGQGTTEAFFGQGTRLTVV.

The gene calls are TRBV27 and TRBJ2-5; TRBD2 agrees at 9 bases. This CDR3 region has 17 residues. V was clipped by 8 bases and J by 5 bases; unmatched bases: 18. Germline loops: CDR1 MNHEY, CDR2 SMNVEV (reference sequence). This CDR3 is CASSTIRGRVIRETQYF. CDR3 coding DNA: TGTGCCAGCTCTACGATTCGCGGGAGGGTGATCCGGGAGACCCAGTACTTC.